This record concerns one T cell receptor (beta chain) sequence. This specimen comes from a study of shared T cell receptors in the human thymus. Only in-frame clones appear in the TCRdb table, and some are missing; sequencing was by immunoSEQ multiplex PCR. Of roughly 500,000 clones in the sample, roughly 74% were seen once. Looked up from germline, CDR1 is SGDLS and CDR2 is YYNGEE. This CDR3 is 18 amino acids long. V was cut by 3 bases and J by 0 bases, with 20 bases left in between. The same data also contributed to another study, on human thymus T cells. From that report: Thymus specimens were resections from corrective heart surgery. Usage of V and J genes appeared biased in thymic and blood repertoires.

Sequenced material: thymocytes. The chain carries TRBV9 and TRBJ2-3; D might be TRBD2 (5 bases). This TCR was sampled from a boy under three years old with a congenital heart defect. The chain's CDR3 is CASSALTRGATSTDTQYF. The CDR3 DNA reads TGTGCCAGCAGCGCGTTAACCCGGGGAGCTACGAGCACAGATACGCAGTATTTT.